Included here is one TCR beta chain sequence, with context. This clonotype was observed a few times. Which antigen it targets is not known. No base quality information exists; no much larger clone differs at one position. The study was a case-control design nested within a healthcare worker cohort in London, UK, with weekly nasopharyngeal swab PCR tests and blood sampling. Healthcare workers were recruited during the week of the UK lockdown, between 23 and 31 March 2020, and followed weekly for up to about 15 weeks. To prepare the library, 5' RACE was applied. These reads were obtained on a NextSeq 500. In the TCR library protocol, unique molecular identifiers were attached to individual cDNA molecules to correct for PCR bias and sequencing error. TCR alpha and beta chains were both sequenced, and the abundances of alpha and beta sequences in each sample were closely correlated with each other. The paper's processing steps were these. Decombinator V4 was used to annotate the V gene, J gene and CDR3 of the TCR sequences. TCRs were defined as expanded if a significant change between any two time points was detected under a Poisson model with p below 0.0001. TCR abundances were normalised to the total number of TCRs sequenced per sample and were expressed as counts per million. TRAV1-2 paired with TRAJ12, TRAJ20 or TRAJ33 defined MAIT TCRs, while TRAV10 paired with TRAJ18 defined iNKT TCRs. VDJdb, accessed 1 November 2021, was searched for CMV, EBV and SARS-CoV-2 annotated TCRs, with TCRs annotated for multiple antigens excluded. In-frame beta chains were kept once TCRdb had trimmed the public reads at Q25 with fastp and called clones with MiXCR. Identical CDR3 protein sequences are pooled into one entry, listed with their most common genes and DNA. These V and J calls rely on TCRdb rather than the paper's analysis. A total of about 68,000 distinct CDR3 sequences appear in this sample, 12% of them only once. Approximately 1.6% of the sample comes from the top ten.

This sample stems from a study of early T cells in non-severe SARS-CoV-2 infection (dated by TCRdb to the early 2020s). About the investigation overall: Because TCR sequencing relied on bulk RNA taken from unsorted whole blood, pairing of alpha and beta chains was not possible. Paper-wide results and their limitations: VDJdb matching was skewed toward anti-spike CD8 responses and likely underestimated virus-specific expansions, missing private and CD4 specificities.

From the germline V gene, CDR1 is MRHNA and CDR2 is SNTAGT. Taken from cysteine to phenylalanine, the CDR3 has 15 residues. The only DNA kept is the CDR3, 45 bases in frame from the first base. V and J lose 4 bases and 3 bases, and a span of 10 bases separates them. The clonotype originates from an adult who was a healthcare worker with PCR-confirmed SARS-CoV-2 infection or an uninfected control (not recorded which). The rearranged chain carries TRBV6-4 and TRBJ1-6; too little of a D gene remains to name it. Material: whole blood. The CDR3 corresponds to CASSGRKIYNSPLHF. The DNA reads TGTGCCAGCAGTGGGAGAAAGATCTATAATTCACCCCTCCACTTT.